The 9 T cell receptor beta chains in this list originate from one sample, sequenced in a study of T cells in Graves' hyperthyroidism and ophthalmopathy. RNA transcripts were the template for amplifying TCR beta CDR3 regions. Primed by the HTBI set, a first-round RT-PCR was run on the TCR CDR3. MiXCR was run by TCRdb on the multiplex PCR reads, yielding one entry per CDR3 protein. Of 500,000 to 600,000 distinct CDR3 sequences detected, about half appear once; the ten largest clones hold 19%. Sequences were obtained from peripheral blood or thyroid tissue (not recorded which). These receptors all come from an adult woman with Graves' disease, either hyperthyroidism or ophthalmopathy (not recorded which).

This clonotype has at least ten counts. The chain employs TRBV20-1 and TRBJ1-4, with 7 bases identical to TRBD1. Germline CDR1 reads DFQATT; CDR2 reads SNEGSKA (reference sequence). CDR3 length: 13 amino acids. Unmatched junction bases numbered 4, after V lost 5 bases and J lost 4 bases. The CDR3 loop is CSAPQGSNEKLFF. DNA for the CDR3: TGCAGTGCTCCACAGGGGAGTAATGAAAAACTGTTTTTT.

About this clonotype itself: It may be a read error: a sequence one base away is much more abundant. This chain connects TRBV20-1 to TRBJ2-7; the D is unclear. V was trimmed by 5 bases and J by 6 bases, leaving 8 bases between them. The CDR3 totals 10 residues. CDR1 and CDR2 (germline): DFQATT, SNEGSKA (reference sequence). CDR3 DNA sequence: TGCAGTGCTGGAGTAGCCGAGCAGTACTTC. Translating gives CSAGVAEQYF.

Ten or more counts support this clonotype. This rearrangement joins TRBV7-9 to TRBJ2-5; D is uncertain. V lost 6 bases, J lost 4 bases, and 15 bases lay in between. This CDR3 is built from 14 residues. The V gene's germline CDR1 is SEHNR and CDR2 FQNEAQ (reference sequence). In DNA form, the CDR3 reads TGTGCCAGCAGAGAAAGGAAAGGGATAGAGACCCAGTACTTC. It codes for CASRERKGIETQYF. Variable domain in full (rest from reference TRBV7-9 and TRBJ2-5): DTGVSQNPRHKITKRGQNVTFRCDPISEHNRLYWYRQTLGQGPEFLTYFQNEAQLEKSRLLSDRFSAERPKGSFSTLEIQRTEQGDSAMYLCASRERKGIETQYFGPGTRLLVL.

V usage is TRBV29-1 and J usage is TRBJ2-2; weak D call: TRBD2 (6 bases). The V gene lost 4 bases and the J gene lost 1 base, with 7 bases spanning the gap. This CDR3 is 13 amino acids long. CDR1 and CDR2 (germline): SQVTM, ANQGSEA. CDR3 nucleotide sequence: TGCAGCGTTGTCGGGGGGAACACCGGGGAGCTGTTTTTT. It encodes CSVVGGNTGELFF.

Remarks on this clonotype: A clone one base away is much larger, so this may be a read error. The chain has TRBV5-1 and TRBJ2-5, with a weak D call TRBD2 (7 bases). CDR3 size: 15 residues. Germline V gene lookup returns CDR1 SGHRS and CDR2 YFSETQ. The CDR3 nucleotides read TGCGCCAGCAGCTCCACACTACAGGGAGGGGAGACCCAGTGCTTC. Protein product: CASSSTLQGGETQCF.

This clonotype was counted a few times. V and J are TRBV10-3 and TRBJ1-1, with D possibly matching TRBD1 (6 bases). Germline CDR1 reads ENHRY; CDR2 reads SYGVKD. This CDR3 is built from 12 residues. V was trimmed by 9 bases and J by 5 bases, leaving 13 bases between them. This chain's CDR3 is CAIQGFATEAFF. CDR3 in DNA: TGTGCCATACAGGGTTTCGCAACTGAAGCTTTCTTT.

The rearrangement links TRBV4-1 to TRBJ1-6, with 8 bases that match TRBD1. This CDR3 comprises 16 residues. The junction had 12 bases not matched to a gene; V was cut back by 4 bases and J by 10 bases. The germline CDR1 and CDR2 sequences are MGHRA and YSYEKL. In nucleotides, the CDR3 is TGCGCCAGCAGCCCCTGGACAGGGAAACATAGATCACCCCTCCACTTT. This gives the protein CASSPWTGKHRSPLHF.

The chain has TRBV7-2 and TRBJ1-5, with a tentative D call TRBD1 (5 bases). The V and J ends lost 7 bases and 7 bases respectively, with 20 bases between them. The CDR3 has 15 amino acids. CDR1 is SGHTA and CDR2 is FQGNSA in the germline V gene. The CDR3 protein is CASTRSGRGGQPQHF. Here the CDR3 DNA reads TGTGCCAGCACCAGATCGGGTAGGGGAGGCCAGCCCCAGCATTTT.

The CDR3 nucleotides are TGTGCCAGTAGTGCGGACGTGGGAGGAACCTACGAGCAGTACTTC. Encoded protein: CASSADVGGTYEQYF. The chain uses TRBV19 and TRBJ2-7; D possibly corresponds to TRBD2 (6 bases). This CDR3 is 15 amino acids long. With 5 bases removed from V and 2 bases from J, the gap between germline ends came to 16 bases. Germline lookup yields CDR1 LNHDA and CDR2 SQIVND (reference sequence).